Listed here are 14 T cell receptor beta chains from one sample, sequenced in a study of OX40 agonist ivuxolimab in advanced cancers. Using immunoSEQ multiplex PCR, the repertoire was profiled, and TCRdb retains in-frame clones only, with some absent. Here the sample spans tens of thousands of clones, roughly 80% being singletons. The sample in question was CD4+ or CD8+ T cells sorted from blood, obtained in a trial of the OX40 agonist ivuxolimab. The receptors derive from an adult with an advanced solid tumor such as melanoma, head and neck, liver or kidney cancer.

The chain couples TRBV5-1 to TRBJ1-3, with D possibly TRBD1 on 6 matching bases. The CDR3 has 14 amino acids. From germline, CDR1 is SGHRS and CDR2 YFSETQ. Trimming took 0 bases from V and 4 from J, leaving 8 bases between them. In nucleotides, the CDR3 is TGCGCCAGCAGCTTGGCCCAGGGGGGAAACACCATATATTTT. Amino acid sequence: CASSLAQGGNTIYF.

The chain links TRBV5-1 to TRBJ1-5; D remains ambiguous. The V and J ends lost 3 bases and 9 bases respectively, with 16 bases between them. CDR3 size: 14 residues. The germline V gene has CDR1 SGHRS and CDR2 YFSETQ. The DNA for the CDR3 is TGCGCCAGCAGCTCCGACCCTGCTGCGGCGCCCCAGCATTTT. Its protein product is CASSSDPAAAPQHF.

The chain is built from TRBV28 and TRBJ1-6; a weak D match, TRBD1 (6 bases). In germline, CDR1 is MDHEN, CDR2 SYDVKM. V was trimmed by 2 bases and J by 14 bases, leaving 16 bases between them. The CDR3 is 14 residues long. The CDR3: CASSLASVGGSLHF. The CDR3 bases are TGTGCCAGCAGTTTAGCCTCGGTAGGGGGATCCCTCCACTTT. Full variable domain (missing parts from reference TRBV28 and TRBJ1-6): DVKVTQSSRYLVKRTGEKVFLECVQDMDHENMFWYRQDPGLGLRLIYFSYDVKMKEKGDIPEGYSVSREKKERFSLILESASTNQTSMYLCASSLASVGGSLHFGNGTRLTVT.

This chain links TRBV19 with TRBJ1-6; D is uncertain. Germline values: CDR1 LNHDA, CDR2 SQIVND (reference sequence). This CDR3 is 16 amino acids long. V was cut by 3 bases and J by 0 bases, with 9 bases left in between. This CDR3 is CASSMGRSSYNSPLHF. The CDR3 DNA sequence: TGTGCCAGTAGTATGGGCAGAAGCTCCTATAATTCACCCCTCCACTTT. Filled out from reference TRBV19 and TRBJ1-6, the complete variable domain reads DGGITQSPKYLFRKEGQNVTLSCEQNLNHDAMYWYRQDPGQGLRLIYYSQIVNDFQKGDIAEGYSVSREKKESFPLTVTSAQKNPTAFYLCASSMGRSSYNSPLHFGNGTRLTVT.

This chain uses TRBV9 with TRBJ1-1; perhaps TRBD1 as D (5 bases). V dropped 3 bases and J dropped 11 bases, with 17 bases sitting between them. Germline CDR1 SGDLS, CDR2 YYNGEE. The CDR3 is 13 residues long. The CDR3 DNA sequence: TGTGCCAGCAGCGAGGGGCCCGTGGGTACGGCTTTCTTT. Amino acid sequence: CASSEGPVGTAFF.

The V and J genes are TRBV4-1 and TRBJ1-1; 9 bases match TRBD1. The germline V gene encodes CDR1 MGHRA and CDR2 YSYEKL. J was trimmed by 0 bases and V by 3 bases; bases with no gene match: 11. The CDR3 runs 18 residues. CDR3 protein: CASSHPSTGTGMNTEAFF. The CDR3 DNA reads TGCGCCAGCAGCCACCCCTCAACCGGGACAGGGATGAACACTGAAGCTTTCTTT.

The gene calls are TRBV7-8 and TRBJ2-5; 9 positions agree with TRBD2. There are 21 residues in the CDR3. Germline CDR1 reads SGHVS; CDR2 reads FQNEAQ. Trimming took 1 base from V and 2 from J; bases not matched to a gene: 20. CDR3 loop: CASSLVSFRSGGTVGQETQYF. CDR3 coding DNA: TGTGCCAGCAGCTTAGTTTCGTTTAGGAGCGGGGGGACTGTGGGGCAAGAGACCCAGTACTTC.

A few counts support this clone. The chain is built from TRBV7-6 and TRBJ2-5, with D uncertain. The V and J ends lost 5 bases and 4 bases respectively, with 14 bases between them. This CDR3 is built from 14 residues. In germline, CDR1 is SGHVS, CDR2 FNYEAQ. The CDR3 sequence is CASSPNRVGETQYF. CDR3 nucleotide sequence: TGTGCCAGCAGCCCCAACCGTGTGGGAGAGACCCAGTACTTC.

This sequence joins TRBV11-1 and TRBJ2-5; the D is unclear. Germline-derived CDR1 and CDR2 are SGHAT and FQDESV (reference sequence). Trimming cost V 3 bases and J 4 bases, with 3 bases left between them. The CDR3 is 11 residues long. This chain's CDR3 is CASSFAETQYF. The CDR3 coding sequence is TGTGCCAGCAGCTTCGCAGAGACCCAGTACTTC. Drawing the rest from reference TRBV11-1 and TRBJ2-5, the complete variable domain is EAEVAQSPRYKITEKSQAVAFWCDPISGHATLYWYRQILGQGPELLVQFQDESVVDDSQLPKDRFSAERLKGVDSTLKIQPAELGDSAMYLCASSFAETQYFGPGTRLLVL.

The chain joins TRBV5-1 to TRBJ2-5; D is unclear. The length of the CDR3 is 12 residues. Germline CDR1 is SGHRS and CDR2 is YFSETQ. Deletions cut 7 bases from V and 2 bases from J, with 9 bases between. CDR3 nucleotides: TGCGCCAGCGCTGACTCACAAGAGACCCAGTACTTC. This translates into CASADSQETQYF.

The CDR3 loop is CASSLGITGMNEQFF. In nucleotides, the CDR3 is TGTGCCAGCAGCTTGGGGATAACAGGGATGAATGAGCAGTTCTTC. The V call is TRBV7-2, the J call TRBJ2-1, with D perhaps TRBD1 (6 bases). Germline CDR1 reads SGHTA; CDR2 reads FQGNSA. Trimming took 3 bases from V and 7 from J, leaving 16 bases between them. CDR3 length: 15 amino acids.

This chain joins TRBV29-1 and TRBJ2-5; TRBD1 aligns across 8 bases. This CDR3 comprises 12 residues. V was pared by 8 bases and J by 4 bases, with 6 bases of the junction left unmatched. Per germline, CDR1 SQVTM and CDR2 ANQGSEA. The CDR3 sequence is CSCGQGAETQYF. Written as DNA, the CDR3 is TGCAGCTGTGGACAGGGCGCAGAGACCCAGTACTTC. The variable domain in full, completed from reference TRBV29-1 and TRBJ2-5, reads SAVISQKPSRDICQRGTSLTIQCQVDSQVTMMFWYRQQPGQSLTLIATANQGSEATYESGFVIDKFPISRPNLTFSTLTVSNMSPEDSSIYLCSCGQGAETQYFGPGTRLLVL.

This clone appeared once. The sample carries other DNA sequences with the same CDR3. V gene TRBV18 combines with J gene TRBJ2-5; 11 bases line up with TRBD2. Germline assignment: CDR1 KGHSH and CDR2 LQKENI. V lost 3 bases, J lost 2 bases, and 2 bases stayed unmatched. The CDR3 length is 15 residues. The CDR3 region has the DNA TGTGCCAGCTCACCGTCTAGCGGGGGGCAAGAGACCCAGTACTTC. This encodes CASSPSSGGQETQYF. The full variable domain, in which reference TRBV18 and TRBJ2-5 provide the parts outside the CDR3, is NAGVMQNPRHLVRRRGQEARLRCSPMKGHSHVYWYRQLPEEGLKFMVYLQKENIIDESGMPKERFSAEFPKEGPSILRIQQVVRGDSAAYFCASSPSSGGQETQYFGPGTRLLVL.

The genes are TRBV7-8 and TRBJ1-6, with a possible D match to TRBD1 (6 bases). Germline-derived CDR1 and CDR2 are SGHVS and FQNEAQ. This CDR3 is 15 amino acids long. The V gene lost 6 bases and the J gene lost 10 bases, with 19 bases spanning the gap. CDR3 residues: CASSPPGTRLSPLHF. The CDR3 nucleotides are TGTGCCAGCAGTCCACCTGGGACAAGACTATCACCCCTCCACTTT.